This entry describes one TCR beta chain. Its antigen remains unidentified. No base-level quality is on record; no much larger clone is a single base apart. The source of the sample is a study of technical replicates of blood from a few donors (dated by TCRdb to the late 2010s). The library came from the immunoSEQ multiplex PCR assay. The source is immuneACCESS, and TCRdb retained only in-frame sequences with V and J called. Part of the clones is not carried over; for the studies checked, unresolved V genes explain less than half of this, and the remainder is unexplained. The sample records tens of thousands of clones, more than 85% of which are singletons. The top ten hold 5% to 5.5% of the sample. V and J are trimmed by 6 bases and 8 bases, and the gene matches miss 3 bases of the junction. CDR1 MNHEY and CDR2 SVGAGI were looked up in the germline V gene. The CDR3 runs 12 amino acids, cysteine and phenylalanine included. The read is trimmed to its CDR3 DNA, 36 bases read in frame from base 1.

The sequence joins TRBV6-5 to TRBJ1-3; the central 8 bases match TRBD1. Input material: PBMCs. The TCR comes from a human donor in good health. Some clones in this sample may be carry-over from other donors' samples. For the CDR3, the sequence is CASRQGADTIYF. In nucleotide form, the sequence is TGTGCCAGCAGGCAGGGGGCAGACACCATATATTTT.